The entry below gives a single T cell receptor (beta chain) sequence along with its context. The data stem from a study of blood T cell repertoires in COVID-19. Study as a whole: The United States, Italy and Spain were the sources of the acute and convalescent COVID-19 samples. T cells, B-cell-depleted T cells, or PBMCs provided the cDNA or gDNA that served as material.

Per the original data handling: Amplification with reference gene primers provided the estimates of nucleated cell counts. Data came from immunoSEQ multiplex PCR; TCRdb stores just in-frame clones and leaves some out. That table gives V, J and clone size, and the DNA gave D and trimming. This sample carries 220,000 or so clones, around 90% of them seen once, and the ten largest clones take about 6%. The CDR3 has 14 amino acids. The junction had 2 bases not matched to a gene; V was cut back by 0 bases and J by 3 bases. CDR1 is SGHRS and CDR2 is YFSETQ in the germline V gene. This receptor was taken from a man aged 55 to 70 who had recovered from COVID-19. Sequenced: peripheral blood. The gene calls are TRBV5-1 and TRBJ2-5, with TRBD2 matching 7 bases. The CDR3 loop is CASSLGREKETQYF. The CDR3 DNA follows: TGCGCCAGCAGCTTGGGGCGGGAGAAAGAGACCCAGTACTTC.